The 5 T cell receptor beta chains presented below share a single source sample, sequenced in a study of cytomegalovirus exposure and HLA in healthy donors. The PCR ran on 60 Vbeta and 13 Jbeta primers. The data were produced by immunoSEQ multiplex PCR, yet TCRdb's version contains in-frame clones alone and is incomplete. The sample holds 120,000 or so clones; about 86% are singletons and the top ten take about 1.8%. Sequencing was done on a sample of PBMCs. The receptor set was obtained from a man aged 35-49 years in good health and CMV-seronegative.

This chain connects TRBV10-3 to TRBJ1-1; D is unclear. CDR3 length: 12 amino acids. V lost 3 bases and J 0 bases, leaving 2 bases between the germline ends. From germline, CDR1 is ENHRY and CDR2 SYGVKD. CDR3 DNA sequence: TGTGCCATCAGTGACATGAACACTGAAGCTTTCTTT. Its protein product is CAISDMNTEAFF.

For the CDR3, the DNA is TGTGCCAGCAGGAATACAGGGGGGGTCTCCTACGAGCAGTACTTC. Amino acid sequence: CASRNTGGVSYEQYF. The V call is TRBV2, the J call TRBJ2-7, with D perhaps matching TRBD1 (8 bases). Germline V gives CDR1 SNHLY, CDR2 FYNNEI. The V gene lost 6 bases and the J gene lost 0 bases, with 15 bases spanning the gap. This CDR3 is 15 amino acids long.

On this clone itself: At one end the junction does not follow the germline gene, possibly because of a read error. The chain is built from TRBV14 and TRBJ2-3, with D perhaps matching TRBD2 (5 bases). The CDR3 is made up of 18 amino acids. Germline V lookup: CDR1 SGHDN, CDR2 FVKESK. Here the CDR3 reads CASRQVTSGNSLIDTQYF. The DNA for the CDR3 is TGTGCCAGCAGGCAAGTCACCTCGGGGAATAGTTTAATAGATACGCAGTATTTT.

The rearrangement uses TRBV5-4 and TRBJ2-5, with 16 bases identical to TRBD2. The CDR3 length is 15 residues. The V gene's germline CDR1 is SGHNT and CDR2 YYREEE (reference sequence). V was pared by 4 bases and J by 9 bases, with 6 bases of the junction left unmatched. CDR3 sequence reads: CASSVTGTSGGAQYF. As DNA, the CDR3 is TGTGCCAGCAGCGTCACCGGGACTAGCGGGGGGGCCCAGTACTTC.

Here the CDR3 DNA reads TGTGCCAGTAGTACTGGACAGGGAGGTGAAAAACTGTTTTTT. Amino acid sequence: CASSTGQGGEKLFF. The J gene is TRBJ1-4, the V gene TRBV19; 8 nucleotides agree with TRBD1. This CDR3 has 14 residues. Trimming removed 4 bases from V and 7 bases from J; junction bases left unmatched: 5. Germline V CDR1 and CDR2: LNHDA, SQIVND (reference sequence).